This TCR beta chain was observed in a study of T cell changes during pregnancy in multiple sclerosis. J was trimmed by 0 bases and V by 4 bases; bases with no gene match: 4. Germline loops: CDR1 MGHRA, CDR2 YSYEKL. This CDR3 has 15 amino acids. Assay: immunoSEQ multiplex PCR; the TCRdb copy retains only in-frame clones and omits some. The data contain about 36,000 clones, approximately 93% of them singletons. The input for sequencing was CD4+ T cells from peripheral blood mononuclear cells, taken in the first trimester of pregnancy. This chain links TRBV4-1 with TRBJ2-7; 9 bases align to TRBD1. The sequence derives from a female donor with multiple sclerosis, enrolled in a pregnancy study. The CDR3 loop reads CASSPDRGRSYEQYF. CDR3 nucleotide sequence: TGCGCCAGCAGCCCGGACAGGGGCCGCTCCTACGAGCAGTACTTC.